This T cell receptor beta chain was obtained from a study of cytomegalovirus exposure and HLA in healthy donors. Overall study: There were some 81 million unique TCRs (from HLA-typed donors) in an early data release.

J gave up 6 bases and V 5 bases, and 3 bases lay outside the gene matches. The CDR3 has 12 amino acids. The germline gives CDR1 SGHAT, CDR2 FQNNGV. The PCR used 60 Vbeta and 13 Jbeta primers. Repertoires were generated with immunoSEQ multiplex PCR, while TCRdb's copy carries only in-frame clones and drops some. The data contain 170,000 or so clones, roughly 84% of them singletons. This chain links TRBV11-2 with TRBJ1-1; 7 bases map to TRBD1. The receptor was derived from a boy younger than 10 in good health and CMV-seronegative. Sequenced input: PBMCs. The CDR3 nucleotides are TGTGCCAGCAGCATCACAGGGGCTGAAGCTTTCTTT. Its protein product is CASSITGAEAFF. The complete variable domain, with remaining parts taken from reference TRBV11-2 and TRBJ1-1, reads EAGVAQSPRYKIIEKRQSVAFWCNPISGHATLYWYQQILGQGPKLLIQFQNNGVVDDSQLPKDRFSAERLKGVDSTLKIQPAKLEDSAVYLCASSITGAEAFFGQGTRLTVV.